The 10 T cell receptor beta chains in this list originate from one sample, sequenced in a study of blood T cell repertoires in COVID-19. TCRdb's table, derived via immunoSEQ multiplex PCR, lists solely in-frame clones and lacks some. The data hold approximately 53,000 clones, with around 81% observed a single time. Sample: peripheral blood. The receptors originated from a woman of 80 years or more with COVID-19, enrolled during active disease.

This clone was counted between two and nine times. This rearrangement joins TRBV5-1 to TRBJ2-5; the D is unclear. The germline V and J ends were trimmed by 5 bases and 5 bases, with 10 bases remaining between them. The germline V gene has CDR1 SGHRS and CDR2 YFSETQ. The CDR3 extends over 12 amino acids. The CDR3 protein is CASRPPRETQYF. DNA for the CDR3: TGCGCCAGCAGACCCCCCCGGGAGACCCAGTACTTC.

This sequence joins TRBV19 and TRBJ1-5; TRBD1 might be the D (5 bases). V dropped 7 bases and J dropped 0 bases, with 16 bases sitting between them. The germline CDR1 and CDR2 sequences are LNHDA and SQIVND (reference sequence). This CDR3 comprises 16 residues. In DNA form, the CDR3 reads TGTGCCAGTACCCCCAGGGTTCTGAATAGCAATCAGCCCCAGCATTTT. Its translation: CASTPRVLNSNQPQHF. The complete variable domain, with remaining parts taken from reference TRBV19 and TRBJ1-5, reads DGGITQSPKYLFRKEGQNVTLSCEQNLNHDAMYWYRQDPGQGLRLIYYSQIVNDFQKGDIAEGYSVSREKKESFPLTVTSAQKNPTAFYLCASTPRVLNSNQPQHFGDGTRLSIL.

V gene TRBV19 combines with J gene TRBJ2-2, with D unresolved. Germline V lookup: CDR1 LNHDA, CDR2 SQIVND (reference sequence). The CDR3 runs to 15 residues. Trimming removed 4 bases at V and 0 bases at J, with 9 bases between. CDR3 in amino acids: CASSRKLANTGELFF. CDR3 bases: TGTGCCAGTAGTAGAAAGCTAGCGAACACCGGGGAGCTGTTTTTT.

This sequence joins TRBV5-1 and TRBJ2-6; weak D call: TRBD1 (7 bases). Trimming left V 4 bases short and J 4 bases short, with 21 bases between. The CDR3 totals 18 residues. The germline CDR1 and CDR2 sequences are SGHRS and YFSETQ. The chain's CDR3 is CASSPGGGGAAGANVLTF. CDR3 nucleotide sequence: TGCGCCAGCAGCCCCGGTGGAGGGGGCGCCGCCGGGGCCAACGTCCTGACTTTC.

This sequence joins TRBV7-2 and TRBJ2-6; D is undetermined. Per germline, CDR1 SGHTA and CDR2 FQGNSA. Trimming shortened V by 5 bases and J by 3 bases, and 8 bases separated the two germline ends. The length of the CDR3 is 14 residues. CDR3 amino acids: CASSQSSGANVLTF. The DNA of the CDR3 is TGTGCCAGCAGCCAATCGAGTGGGGCCAACGTCCTGACTTTC.

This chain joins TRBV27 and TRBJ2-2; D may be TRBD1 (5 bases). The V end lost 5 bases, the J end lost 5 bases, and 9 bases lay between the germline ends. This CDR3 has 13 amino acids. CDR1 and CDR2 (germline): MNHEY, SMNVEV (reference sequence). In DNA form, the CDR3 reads TGTGCCAGCAGTGGACATGAAACCGGGGAGCTGTTTTTT. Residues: CASSGHETGELFF.

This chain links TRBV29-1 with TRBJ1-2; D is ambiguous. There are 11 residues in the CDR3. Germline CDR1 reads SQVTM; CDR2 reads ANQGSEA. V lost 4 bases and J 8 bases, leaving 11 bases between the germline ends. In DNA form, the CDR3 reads TGCAGCGTTGGATATGCGCCCGGCTACACCTTC. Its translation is CSVGYAPGYTF.

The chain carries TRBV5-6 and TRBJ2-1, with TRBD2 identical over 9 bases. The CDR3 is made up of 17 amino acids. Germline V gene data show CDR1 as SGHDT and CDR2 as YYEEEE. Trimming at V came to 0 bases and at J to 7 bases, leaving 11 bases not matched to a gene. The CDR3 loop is CASSLVGSGRGLNEQFF. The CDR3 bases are TGTGCCAGCAGCTTGGTGGGTAGCGGGAGAGGGTTGAATGAGCAGTTCTTC.

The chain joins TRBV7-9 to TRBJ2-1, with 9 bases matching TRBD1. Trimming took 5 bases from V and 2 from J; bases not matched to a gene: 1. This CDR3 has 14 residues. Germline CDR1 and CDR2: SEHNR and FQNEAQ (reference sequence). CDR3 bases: TGTGCCAGCAGCCGACAGGGGGCCTACAATGAGCAGTTCTTC. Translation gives CASSRQGAYNEQFF. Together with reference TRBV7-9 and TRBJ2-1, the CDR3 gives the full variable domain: DTGVSQNPRHKITKRGQNVTFRCDPISEHNRLYWYRQTLGQGPEFLTYFQNEAQLEKSRLLSDRFSAERPKGSFSTLEIQRTEQGDSAMYLCASSRQGAYNEQFFGPGTRLTVL.

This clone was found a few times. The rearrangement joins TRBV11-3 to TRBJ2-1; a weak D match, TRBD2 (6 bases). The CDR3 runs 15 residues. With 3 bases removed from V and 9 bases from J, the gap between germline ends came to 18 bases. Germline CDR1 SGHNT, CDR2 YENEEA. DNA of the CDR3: TGTGCCAGCAGCTTCGGGGGTCTTGCCGGGAGTGAGCAGTTCTTC. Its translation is CASSFGGLAGSEQFF.